Presented here are 25 T cell receptor beta chains from one specimen sequenced in a study of T-cell memory formation after mild COVID-19. MiXCR, applied by TCRdb to the 5' RACE reads, yields one record per CDR3 protein. The sample records a few hundred thousand distinct CDR3 sequences, about 17% being singletons. Sequenced material: PBMCs or a T cell subset sorted from them (not recorded which). All receptors come from a man between 18 and 35 years old who had mild COVID-19 (a few samples of this study predate the infection). Cell type and time point are not known.

The chain joins TRBV20-1 to TRBJ1-4, with 7 bases matching TRBD1. Looked up from germline, CDR1 is DFQATT and CDR2 is SNEGSKA (reference sequence). J gave up 8 bases and V 3 bases, and 6 bases lay outside the gene matches. CDR3 length: 13 residues. For the CDR3, the DNA is TGCAGTGCTAGGGGACAGCTTGGGGAAAAACTGTTTTTT. Its protein product is CSARGQLGEKLFF.

This clonotype has more than one count but fewer than ten. The chain uses TRBV25-1 and TRBJ2-6; D is unresolved. V lost 11 bases, J lost 3 bases, and 5 bases lay in between. Germline V gives CDR1 MGHDK, CDR2 SYGVNS. This CDR3 has 11 amino acids. The CDR3 DNA sequence: TGTGCCGCGCGTGGGGCCAACGTCCTGACTTTC. Translation: CAARGANVLTF.

This sequence joins TRBV5-1 and TRBJ2-5; D perhaps matches TRBD1 (5 bases). Germline values: CDR1 SGHRS, CDR2 YFSETQ. The V end lost 3 bases, the J end lost 5 bases, and 20 bases lay between the germline ends. This CDR3 contains 16 residues. The DNA for the CDR3 is TGCGCCAGCAGCTCGAGAAAGCAGGGAATCGAGGAGACCCAGTACTTC. Translated, it gives CASSSRKQGIEETQYF.

The gene calls are TRBV7-6 and TRBJ2-5; D unclear. V lost 6 bases and J lost 5, with 13 bases in between. This CDR3 region has 13 residues. The germline V gene encodes CDR1 SGHVS and CDR2 FNYEAQ. CDR3: CASSIPGLETQYF. The DNA for the CDR3 is TGTGCCAGCAGTATCCCGGGCCTGGAGACCCAGTACTTC.

This clonotype has more than one count but fewer than ten. At one boundary the junction diverges from the germline segment, which might be a read error. This sequence joins TRBV7-7 and TRBJ2-3; possibly TRBD2 for D (5 bases). The length of the CDR3 is 15 residues. Germline V gene lookup returns CDR1 SSHAT and CDR2 FNYEAQ (reference sequence). The CDR3 coding sequence is TGTGCTAGCAGCCTATTCGGGGAGAGCACAGATACGCAGTATTTT. Encoded protein: CASSLFGESTDTQYF.

About this clonotype itself: Mismatch with germline at one junction end may stem from a read error. The chain employs TRBV29-1 and TRBJ2-7; 15 bases map to TRBD2. Germline V gene sequence: CDR1 SQVTM, CDR2 ANQGSEA. The CDR3 spans 16 residues. CDR3 DNA sequence: TGCAGCGTCGAAGGACTAGCGGGGGGGCCTTTCGACGAGCAGTACTTC. Residues: CSVEGLAGGPFDEQYF.

This clonotype has a count of ten or more. V usage is TRBV7-2 and J usage is TRBJ2-2; TRBD1 matches at 11 bases. Germline values: CDR1 SGHTA, CDR2 FQGNSA. Germline trimming cut 5 bases from V and 4 bases from J; bases unmatched to any gene: 6. The CDR3 runs 16 residues. The CDR3 protein is CASSPRTGGPTGELFF. CDR3 in DNA: TGTGCCAGCAGCCCCCGGACAGGGGGCCCCACCGGGGAGCTGTTTTTT.

This chain links TRBV12-3 or TRBV12-4 with TRBJ2-3; D uncertain. This CDR3 has 13 residues. The ends were cut back, 6 bases at V and 9 bases at J, with 16 bases in the middle. In DNA, the CDR3 is TGTGCCAGCAGGTACACAGCTGCTCACACGCAGTATTTT. Encoded protein: CASRYTAAHTQYF.

The CDR3 region is CASSYPGTGADGYTF. The CDR3 DNA follows: TGTGCCAGCAGTTACCCAGGGACAGGGGCGGATGGCTACACCTTC. The chain joins TRBV6-6 to TRBJ1-2, with TRBD1 matching 10 bases. After removal of 2 bases from V and 6 bases from J, the junction contained 6 bases not matched to a gene. CDR1 MNHNY and CDR2 SVGAGI come from the germline V gene (reference sequence). CDR3 size: 15 residues.

This chain links TRBV4-1 with TRBJ2-7; possibly TRBD2 for D (5 bases). Germline V CDR1 and CDR2: MGHRA, YSYEKL. V was clipped by 1 base and J by 3 bases, with 7 bases between them. This CDR3 region has 13 residues. CDR3 protein: CASSQVGGYEQYV. The CDR3 nucleotides are TGCGCCAGCAGCCAAGTAGGAGGCTACGAGCAGTACGTC.

This clonotype was seen only a few times. The chain uses TRBV7-7 and TRBJ2-3; TRBD2 is a possible D gene (6 bases). This CDR3 is 14 amino acids long. Germline CDR1 SSHAT, CDR2 FNYEAQ (reference sequence). V was pared by 5 bases and J by 12 bases, with 21 bases between. CDR3 amino acids: CASSPRGSSVEQYF. CDR3 DNA: TGTGCCAGCAGCCCGAGAGGGTCTAGCGTTGAACAGTATTTT.

This clonotype was picked up a small number of times. The V call is TRBV12-3 or TRBV12-4, the J call TRBJ1-4, with D unresolved. Trimming shortened V by 4 bases and J by 5 bases, and 11 bases separated the two germline ends. The CDR3 has 14 amino acids. This CDR3 reads CASSSRLINEKLFF. In DNA, the CDR3 is TGTGCCAGCAGTTCGCGGCTCATCAATGAAAAACTGTTTTTT.

V gene TRBV3-1 combines with J gene TRBJ1-2; 7 nucleotides align to TRBD1. This CDR3 has 15 amino acids. Germline V gene data show CDR1 as LGHDT and CDR2 as YNNKEL (reference sequence). Germline trimming cut 4 bases from V and 6 bases from J; bases unmatched to any gene: 11. The CDR3 is CASSPQDRIINGYTF. The CDR3 DNA is TGTGCCAGCAGCCCCCAGGACAGGATAATTAATGGCTACACCTTC.

The chain recombines TRBV7-3 with TRBJ2-1; D gene ambiguous. V was clipped by 4 bases and J by 10 bases, with 11 bases between them. The CDR3 spans 12 residues. The germline V gene encodes CDR1 SGHTA and CDR2 FQGTGA. This CDR3 is CASSSESEEQFF. The DNA for the CDR3 is TGTGCCAGCAGCTCGGAGTCCGAGGAGCAGTTCTTC.

At least ten counts were recorded for this clonotype. The V and J genes are TRBV9 and TRBJ2-3; D gene ambiguous. With 0 bases removed from V and 0 bases from J, the gap between germline ends came to 5 bases. In germline, CDR1 is SGDLS, CDR2 YYNGEE. CDR3 size: 14 residues. CDR3 in DNA: TGTGCCAGCAGCGTAGTGCCTAGCACAGATACGCAGTATTTT. Translation: CASSVVPSTDTQYF.

The DNA of the CDR3 is TGCGCCAGCAGCTTGGGAGGGACAGGGACCATCCTTCCCTACAATGAGCAGTTCTTC. It is translated as CASSLGGTGTILPYNEQFF. V is TRBV5-1 and J is TRBJ2-1; 9 nucleotides align to TRBD1. In germline, CDR1 is SGHRS, CDR2 YFSETQ. The CDR3 is 19 amino acids. J was trimmed by 2 bases and V by 0 bases; bases with no gene match: 12. The complete variable domain, with remaining parts taken from reference TRBV5-1 and TRBJ2-1, reads KAGVTQTPRYLIKTRGQQVTLSCSPISGHRSVSWYQQTPGQGLQFLFEYFSETQRNKGNFPGRFSGRQFSNSRSEMNVSTLELGDSALYLCASSLGGTGTILPYNEQFFGPGTRLTVL.

Concerning this clonotype itself: An end of the junction does not agree with germline; a read error may underlie this. This chain links TRBV29-1 with TRBJ1-2; no firm D call. CDR1 is SQVTM, CDR2 ANQGSEA, per germline. CDR3 length: 12 residues. The CDR3, as DNA: TGCAGCGTAGAAGGGTTCAATTATGGCTACACCTTC. Translation gives CSVEGFNYGYTF.

In its sample, this clonotype was seen a few times. V gene TRBV2 combines with J gene TRBJ2-7, with 8 bases matching TRBD1. The CDR3 has 13 residues. Per the germline V gene, CDR1 is SNHLY and CDR2 is FYNNEI. V gave up 3 bases and J gave up 5 bases; unmatched junction bases: 3. The CDR3 coding sequence is TGTGCCAGCAGTGATACGGACAGGGACGAGCAGTACGTC. Amino acid sequence: CASSDTDRDEQYV.

This clonotype has a handful of counts. The chain couples TRBV5-1 to TRBJ1-5, with a weak D call TRBD1 (5 bases). The germline V and J ends were trimmed by 5 bases and 1 base, with 10 bases remaining between them. Looked up from germline, CDR1 is SGHRS and CDR2 is YFSETQ. This CDR3 comprises 14 residues. This CDR3 is CASRFRDSNQPQHF. CDR3 nucleotide sequence: TGCGCCAGCAGATTCCGGGACAGCAATCAGCCCCAGCATTTT.

The chain recombines TRBV24-1 with TRBJ2-5; D gene ambiguous. V lost 1 base and J 3 bases, leaving 5 bases between the germline ends. Per germline, CDR1 KGHDR and CDR2 SFDVKD. This CDR3 is 13 amino acids long. The CDR3 coding sequence is TGTGCCACCAGTGATTTTCCAGAAGAGACCCAGTACTTC. Translation: CATSDFPEETQYF.

This clonotype occurred a few times. The chain carries TRBV6-5 and TRBJ1-2; no clear D gene. Germline CDR1 MNHEY, CDR2 SVGAGI. V gave up 2 bases and J gave up 4 bases, with 8 bases separating them. This CDR3 has 13 amino acids. This chain's CDR3 is CASSYLLGYGYTF. Written as DNA, the CDR3 is TGTGCCAGCAGTTACCTACTAGGCTATGGCTACACCTTC.

This clonotype appeared many times. CDR3 bases: TGTGCCAGCAGTTTAAGACCGAACACTGAAGCTTTCTTT. Its translation: CASSLRPNTEAFF. The V gene is TRBV28, the J gene TRBJ1-1; no clear D gene. The germline V and J ends were trimmed by 2 bases and 1 base, with 5 bases remaining between them. The CDR3 totals 13 residues. Germline-derived CDR1 and CDR2 are MDHEN and SYDVKM.

The chain links TRBV14 to TRBJ1-2; 7 bases line up with TRBD1. Germline values: CDR1 SGHDN, CDR2 FVKESK. CDR3 length: 15 amino acids. The trim removed 1 base at V and 5 bases at J, leaving 7 bases unmatched. This CDR3 reads CASSQVRGGWYGYTF. The CDR3 bases are TGTGCCAGCAGCCAAGTCAGAGGGGGCTGGTATGGCTACACCTTC.

The rearrangement uses TRBV6-1 and TRBJ2-2, with no clear D. Germline V gene lookup returns CDR1 MNHNS and CDR2 SASEGT. Trimming removed 8 bases at V and 7 bases at J, with 8 bases between. The CDR3 loop spans 11 amino acids. The CDR3 DNA is TGTGCCAGCTGGGCGGTCGGGGAGCTGTTTTTT. Protein product: CASWAVGELFF.

This clonotype was observed a few times. The gene calls are TRBV20-1 and TRBJ2-5; 7 bases fit TRBD2. V lost 0 bases to trimming and J lost 4 bases; unmatched junction nucleotides: 8. CDR1 DFQATT and CDR2 SNEGSKA come from the germline V gene (reference sequence). This CDR3 is built from 15 residues. The CDR3 region is CSARDDAGRGETQYF. The CDR3 DNA reads TGCAGTGCTAGAGATGATGCGGGGAGGGGAGAGACCCAGTACTTC.